The present TCR beta chain was sequenced within a study of blood T cell repertoires in COVID-19. V was clipped by 0 bases and J by 3 bases; unmatched bases: 2. The CDR3 is 14 residues long. From germline, CDR1 is LGHDT and CDR2 YNNKEL (reference sequence). The authors' processing: Cell counts per sample came from amplifying reference gene primers. Here immunoSEQ multiplex PCR was the method, and the copy in TCRdb shows in-frame clones only, minus some. V, J and clone size are those of that table, while D and trimming were read from the DNA. The data hold 300,000 to 350,000 clones, with about 88% observed a single time. Individuals aged about 18 to 100 years were recruited from fewer than 25 US areas. Participant reports of clinical history set cohort assignment. With respect to this clone: This CDR3 is also generated by other DNA sequences in the sample.

The material sequenced was PBMCs or T cells enriched from blood (not recorded which). The receptor was derived from a woman aged 30 to 39 who had recovered from COVID-19. V is TRBV3-1 (or the pseudogene TRBV3-2) and J is TRBJ2-7; 7 bases fit TRBD2. The CDR3 is CASSQDGGGYEQYF. As DNA, the CDR3 is TGTGCCAGCAGCCAAGATGGGGGGGGCTACGAGCAGTACTTC.